This T cell receptor beta chain was sequenced during a study of graft-versus-host responses after intestinal transplantation. Study-level information: Transplant types were multivisceral, liver-intestinal, or isolated intestinal. Recipients uniformly received anti-thymocyte globulin induction, followed by tacrolimus and steroids for 2 to 4 years. General study findings and limits: Early post-transplant declines in HvG were associated with peak levels of circulating GvH clones. Detection of GvH clones occurred in recipient marrow, and some had their first appearance in ileum or blood.

The V gene lost 0 bases and the J gene lost 9 bases, with 12 bases spanning the gap. CDR3 length: 14 amino acids. The germline V gene encodes CDR1 SGHTA and CDR2 FQGNSA. In the case of this clone: What it recognizes is unknown.

TCRdb's copy holds only in-frame clones and misses some; the assay was immunoSEQ multiplex PCR. The data show over 85,000 clones, with approximately 94% seen just once and about 0.2% held by the top ten. The J gene is TRBJ2-1, the V gene TRBV7-2; the D gene could be TRBD1 or TRBD2 (5 bases each). The source material was unstimulated CD4+ T cells sorted from spleen or lymph node cells, sampled before transplant. This TCR came from a human donor who was the organ donor for an intestinal transplant. CDR3 region: CASSLARDLLEQFF. DNA of the CDR3: TGTGCCAGCAGCTTAGCAAGGGACCTCCTTGAGCAGTTCTTC.